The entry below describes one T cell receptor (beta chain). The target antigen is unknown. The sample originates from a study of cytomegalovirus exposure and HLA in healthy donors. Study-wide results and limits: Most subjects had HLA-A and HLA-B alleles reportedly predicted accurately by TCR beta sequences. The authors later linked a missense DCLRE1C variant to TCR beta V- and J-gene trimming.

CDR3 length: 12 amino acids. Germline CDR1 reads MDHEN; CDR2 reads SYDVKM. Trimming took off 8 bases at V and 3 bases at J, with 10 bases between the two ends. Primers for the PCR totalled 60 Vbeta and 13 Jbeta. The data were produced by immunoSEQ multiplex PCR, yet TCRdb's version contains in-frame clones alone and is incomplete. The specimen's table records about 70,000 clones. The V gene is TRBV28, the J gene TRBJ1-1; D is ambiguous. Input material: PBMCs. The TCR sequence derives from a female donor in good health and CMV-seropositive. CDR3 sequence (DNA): TGTGCCAGCTGCAGGTTGGACACTGAAGCTTTCTTT. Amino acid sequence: CASCRLDTEAFF.